This T cell receptor beta chain is from a study of PD-1 blockade in mismatch repair-deficient tumors. In its sample, this clone was seen a few times. Clones were sequenced by immunoSEQ multiplex PCR, and TCRdb holds only the in-frame ones, with some missing. In the table there are about 68,000 clones, approximately 82% of which are singletons. This clonotype originated in an adult with mismatch repair-deficient cancer. This sample comprised peripheral blood, obtained 2 weeks after starting pembrolizumab.

CDR3 sequence: CASSFMGTEAFF. DNA for the CDR3: TGTGCCAGCAGCTTTATGGGCACTGAAGCTTTCTTT. The V call is TRBV7-2, the J call TRBJ1-1; D is unresolved. Looked up from germline, CDR1 is SGHTA and CDR2 is FQGNSA. V gave up 3 bases and J gave up 4 bases, with 6 bases separating them. This CDR3 comprises 12 residues. Supplemented by reference TRBV7-2 and TRBJ1-1, the full variable domain reads GAGVSQSPSNKVTEKGKDVELRCDPISGHTALYWYRQSLGQGLEFLIYFQGNSAPDKSGLPSDRFSAERTGGSVSTLTIQRTQQEDSAVYLCASSFMGTEAFFGQGTRLTVV.